The 27 T cell receptor beta chains below all came from one sample that was sequenced in a study of T cells in Graves' hyperthyroidism and ophthalmopathy. RNA transcripts yielded amplified TCR beta CDR3 regions. The TCR CDR3 was amplified in a first-round RT-PCR using the HTBI primer set. One entry per CDR3 protein results from TCRdb running MiXCR on the multiplex PCR reads. The repertoire holds 350,000 to 400,000 distinct CDR3 sequences, with over 15% as singletons. Material: blood. The receptor source for this set is a woman aged 18-29 years with Graves' hyperthyroidism.

This clonotype appeared many times. The chain is built from TRBV11-2 and TRBJ2-4; the D gene is possibly TRBD1 (5 bases). Germline-derived CDR1 and CDR2 are SGHAT and FQNNGV. This CDR3 region has 13 residues. V gave up 1 base and J gave up 5 bases, with 6 bases separating them. The CDR3 protein is CASSLGGQNIQYF. DNA for the CDR3: TGTGCCAGCAGCTTAGGGGGCCAAAACATTCAGTACTTC.

This clonotype was observed at least ten times. The chain is built from TRBV7-9 and TRBJ2-7, with 7 bases matching TRBD1. The CDR3 spans 15 residues. After removal of 1 base from V and 2 bases from J, the junction contained 5 bases not matched to a gene. CDR1 SEHNR and CDR2 FQNEAQ come from the germline V gene (reference sequence). The CDR3 DNA follows: TGTGCCAGCAGCTTAGGGCTAACAGGGGCCTACGAGCAGTACTTC. Amino acid sequence: CASSLGLTGAYEQYF. The full variable domain, with the rest looked up from reference TRBV7-9 and TRBJ2-7, is DTGVSQNPRHKITKRGQNVTFRCDPISEHNRLYWYRQTLGQGPEFLTYFQNEAQLEKSRLLSDRFSAERPKGSFSTLEIQRTEQGDSAMYLCASSLGLTGAYEQYFGPGTRLTVT.

This clonotype was seen more than once but under ten times. The chain employs TRBV6-1 and TRBJ1-5, with D unclear. Trimming left V 3 bases short and J 2 bases short, with 14 bases between. Germline V gene sequence: CDR1 MNHNS, CDR2 SASEGT. The CDR3 runs 16 residues. The CDR3 region has the DNA TGTGCCAGCAGTGAGGCTCCTTCCGGTGGCAATCAGCCCCAGCATTTT. This translates into CASSEAPSGGNQPQHF.

This clonotype was recorded many times. This chain uses TRBV2 with TRBJ2-7; tentative D call: TRBD1 (5 bases). CDR1 is SNHLY, CDR2 FYNNEI, per germline. The length of the CDR3 is 16 residues. V lost 6 bases, J lost 2 bases, and 20 bases lay in between. The CDR3 loop is CASSPPWQGLPYEQYF. CDR3 DNA: TGTGCCAGCAGCCCTCCTTGGCAGGGCCTACCCTACGAGCAGTACTTC.

This clonotype was counted many times. V is TRBV12-5 and J is TRBJ1-1; D call uncertain. The CDR3 totals 17 residues. Trimming removed 4 bases from V and 0 bases from J, with 18 bases in between. Looked up from germline, CDR1 is LGHNT and CDR2 is FRNRAP. The CDR3 here is CASGSDGVFILNTEAFF. The CDR3 region has the DNA TGTGCTAGTGGTTCGGACGGAGTCTTTATATTGAACACTGAAGCTTTCTTT.

This clonotype occurred many times. At one end, the junction sequence differs from germline, possibly due to a read error. The chain couples TRBV11-2 to TRBJ2-2; a possible D gene is TRBD2 (6 bases). The CDR3 runs 15 residues. Germline-derived CDR1 and CDR2 are SGHAT and FQNNGV. The CDR3 spells CASSLGGGDTGELFF. Written as DNA, the CDR3 is TGTGCCAGCAGTTTAGGTGGAGGGGACACCGGGGAGCTGTTTTTT. Full variable domain (rest looked up from reference TRBV11-2 and TRBJ2-2): EAGVAQSPRYKIIEKRQSVAFWCNPISGHATLYWYQQILGQGPKLLIQFQNNGVVDDSQLPKDRFSAERLKGVDSTLKIQPAKLEDSAVYLCASSLGGGDTGELFFGEGSRLTVL.

In this sample, this clonotype turned up many times. V gene TRBV6-1 combines with J gene TRBJ2-5, with TRBD1 matching 7 bases. The CDR3 length is 15 residues. The germline gives CDR1 MNHNS, CDR2 SASEGT. The junction had 8 bases not matched to a gene; V was cut back by 2 bases and J by 5 bases. CDR3 in amino acids: CASSETWDSRETQYF. The CDR3 DNA reads TGTGCCAGCAGTGAAACTTGGGACAGTCGTGAGACCCAGTACTTC.

This chain joins TRBV3-1 and TRBJ1-1; a possible D gene is TRBD1 (5 bases). The CDR3 is 13 amino acids. Trimming took 6 bases from V and 1 from J, leaving 9 bases between them. CDR1 and CDR2 (germline): LGHDT, YNNKEL (reference sequence). The CDR3 nucleotides read TGTGCCAGCAGGCCAGGGCGGAACACTGAAGCTTTCTTT. Translated: CASRPGRNTEAFF.

Ten or more counts support this clonotype. CDR3 residues: CASSLVFYEQYF. The CDR3 DNA is TGTGCCAGCAGTTTAGTTTTCTACGAGCAGTACTTC. The chain has TRBV12-3 or TRBV12-4 and TRBJ2-7, with D hard to call. V lost 1 base to trimming and J lost 3 bases, with 4 bases between them. This CDR3 has 12 residues.

This clonotype was observed at least ten times. The gene calls are TRBV5-4 and TRBJ1-1; D gene ambiguous. The CDR3 covers 14 residues. Germline V lookup: CDR1 SGHNT, CDR2 YYREEE (reference sequence). V dropped 3 bases and J dropped 1 base, with 10 bases sitting between them. The CDR3: CASSSRTQNTEAFF. In DNA form, the CDR3 reads TGTGCCAGCAGCTCAAGAACGCAGAACACTGAAGCTTTCTTT.

This clonotype was counted ten times or more. The conserved phenylalanine or tryptophan is not found at the CDR3 terminus, so this likely reflects a read error. The rearrangement uses TRBV28 and TRBJ1-1; the D gene is possibly TRBD1 (5 bases). In germline, CDR1 is MDHEN, CDR2 SYDVKM. The CDR3 runs 14 residues. The V and J ends lost 1 base and 3 bases respectively, with 9 bases between them. CDR3 nucleotides: TGTGCCAGCAGTTTATCTCCGGGGGACACTGAAGCTTTCCTT. Its translation: CASSLSPGDTEAFL.

This clonotype has ten or more counts. The chain employs TRBV20-1 and TRBJ2-5; 7 nucleotides agree with TRBD1. This CDR3 has 14 amino acids. Germline CDR1 DFQATT, CDR2 SNEGSKA (reference sequence). V lost 3 bases and J lost 5; bases outside the gene matches: 9. The CDR3 region is CSASNAPDRETQYF. The CDR3 DNA sequence: TGCAGTGCTAGTAATGCACCGGACAGGGAGACCCAGTACTTC.

The gene calls are TRBV6-1 and TRBJ2-7; TRBD2 is a possible D gene (6 bases). This CDR3 has 11 amino acids. V was shortened by 10 bases and J by 5 bases, with 12 bases between the two germline ends. CDR1 MNHNS and CDR2 SASEGT come from the germline V gene. CDR3 protein: CATLGGNEQYF. The CDR3 DNA reads as TGTGCCACCCTCGGGGGAAACGAGCAGTACTTC.

In its sample, this clonotype was seen many times. This sequence joins TRBV7-2 and TRBJ2-7; 8 bases match TRBD1. The junction had 5 bases not matched to a gene; V was cut back by 3 bases and J by 4 bases. In germline, CDR1 is SGHTA, CDR2 FQGNSA. The CDR3 totals 14 residues. The DNA for the CDR3 is TGTGCCAGCAGCTTTTCAGGGGGCCGATACGAGCAGTACTTC. Amino acid sequence: CASSFSGGRYEQYF.

This clonotype was detected many times. This rearrangement joins TRBV7-2 to TRBJ2-3; D may match TRBD1 or TRBD2 (5 bases each). Trimming removed 4 bases from V and 5 bases from J, with 13 bases in between. Per germline, CDR1 SGHTA and CDR2 FQGNSA. This CDR3 contains 14 residues. This chain's CDR3 is CASSYIGAGDTQYF. The DNA of the CDR3 is TGTGCCAGCAGCTATATAGGGGCGGGAGATACGCAGTATTTT.

In its sample, this clonotype was seen many times. This rearrangement joins TRBV27 to TRBJ1-4; 9 nucleotides match TRBD1. With 5 bases clipped from V and 8 bases from J, the junction kept 6 bases outside the gene matches. The CDR3 extends over 14 amino acids. The germline V gene encodes CDR1 MNHEY and CDR2 SMNVEV (reference sequence). Here the CDR3 DNA reads TGTGCCAGCAGTACACAGGGGGCTGGGGAAAAACTGTTTTTT. Residues: CASSTQGAGEKLFF.

CDR3: CASNRGKDYGYTF. The CDR3 DNA reads TGTGCCAGCAACAGGGGGAAGGACTATGGCTACACCTTC. The rearrangement joins TRBV6-1 to TRBJ1-2; 8 positions match TRBD1. Trimming at V came to 7 bases and at J to 3 bases, leaving 4 bases not matched to a gene. The length of the CDR3 is 13 residues. Germline loops: CDR1 MNHNS, CDR2 SASEGT.

This clonotype came up many times. A much larger clone lies a single base off, so this may be a read error. The genes are TRBV12-3 or TRBV12-4 and TRBJ1-2, with D maybe TRBD1 (6 bases). The CDR3 sequence is 13 residues long. The chain's CDR3 is CASSFRQVDGCTF. The CDR3 coding sequence is TGTGCCAGCAGTTTCCGACAGGTGGATGGCTGCACCTTC.

This clonotype was detected many times. This chain links TRBV7-8 with TRBJ2-5; D gene uncertain. Germline assignment: CDR1 SGHVS and CDR2 FQNEAQ. With 5 bases removed from V and 4 bases from J, the gap between germline ends came to 11 bases. The CDR3 sequence is 13 residues long. This CDR3 is CASSTGPGETQYF. CDR3 DNA: TGTGCCAGCAGCACCGGCCCGGGAGAGACCCAGTACTTC.

In its sample, this clonotype was seen many times. The CDR3 spells CASRSTGFYGYTF. In DNA form, the CDR3 reads TGTGCCAGCAGATCGACAGGGTTCTATGGCTACACCTTC. The chain combines TRBV7-9 with TRBJ1-2; the match to TRBD1 covers 7 bases. The V segment lost 6 bases and the J segment 4 bases; nucleotides outside the gene matches: 5. CDR3 length: 13 residues. CDR1 is SEHNR, CDR2 FQNEAQ, per germline (reference sequence).

This clonotype was detected ten times or more. The rearrangement joins TRBV6-1 to TRBJ2-7; 7 bases align to TRBD2. Germline CDR1 and CDR2: MNHNS and SASEGT. This CDR3 comprises 14 residues. The ends lost 0 bases at V and 3 bases at J; junction bases unmatched: 2. The CDR3 is CASSEAGGFYEQYF. CDR3 bases: TGTGCCAGCAGTGAAGCGGGGGGGTTCTACGAGCAGTACTTC.

The chain couples TRBV6-5 to TRBJ2-5, with 7 bases identical to TRBD1. The CDR3 is 13 amino acids. From germline, CDR1 is MNHEY and CDR2 SVGAGI. V lost 7 bases and J lost 4; bases outside the gene matches: 6. The CDR3 bases are TGTGCCAGCACCCAGACAGGGACAGAGACCCAGTACTTC. Its protein product is CASTQTGTETQYF.

This chain links TRBV11-1 with TRBJ1-5; D might be TRBD1 (5 bases). V lost 1 base, J lost 0 bases, and 19 bases lay in between. Germline V gives CDR1 SGHAT, CDR2 FQDESV (reference sequence). The CDR3 is 19 amino acids. CDR3 coding DNA: TGTGCCAGCAGCTTAGTCAGTGCGACAGCTACTCTTAGCAATCAGCCCCAGCATTTT. Encoded protein: CASSLVSATATLSNQPQHF.

This clonotype occurred many times. This sequence joins TRBV7-3 and TRBJ1-1, with D unclear. V lost 4 bases, J lost 4 bases, and 10 bases lay in between. The CDR3 loop spans 13 amino acids. The germline V gene encodes CDR1 SGHTA and CDR2 FQGTGA. CDR3 sequence reads: CASSSSISTEAFF. The CDR3 DNA is TGTGCCAGCAGCTCCTCCATAAGCACTGAAGCTTTCTTT.

The sample holds many counts of this clonotype. The chain carries TRBV12-3 or TRBV12-4 and TRBJ1-1; D unresolved. The germline V and J ends were trimmed by 8 bases and 0 bases, with 10 bases remaining between them. The CDR3 loop spans 13 amino acids. The CDR3, as DNA: TGTGCCAGCGAGAAACGGCTGAACACTGAAGCTTTCTTT. Amino acid sequence: CASEKRLNTEAFF.

J is TRBJ1-5 and V is TRBV6-1; tentative D call: TRBD1 (5 bases). Germline CDR1 MNHNS, CDR2 SASEGT. The CDR3 has 13 amino acids. With 8 bases removed from V and 3 bases from J, the gap between germline ends came to 11 bases. The DNA for the CDR3 is TGTGCCAGCCAGCAGGGAGTCAATCAGCCCCAGCATTTT. Translating gives CASQQGVNQPQHF.

This clonotype was picked up a small number of times. The chain combines TRBV5-1 with TRBJ2-6; D may be TRBD1 (5 bases). The CDR3 is 17 amino acids. Germline lookup yields CDR1 SGHRS and CDR2 YFSETQ. Trimming left V 6 bases short and J 0 bases short, with 16 bases between. CDR3 in amino acids: CASTSLFDSSGANVLTF. The CDR3, as DNA: TGCGCCAGCACCTCCCTCTTTGACAGCTCTGGGGCCAACGTCCTGACTTTC.